This TCR beta chain was captured in a study of graft-versus-host responses after intestinal transplantation. For the study at large: Each recipient received anti-thymocyte globulin induction, then tacrolimus and steroids for two to three years. Study-level points and caveats: There was an association between peak levels of circulating GvH clones and early post-transplant HvG declines. Allograft clonal ratios (graft-versus-host to host-versus-graft) were high in patients who had graft-donor T cell macrochimerism.

Using immunoSEQ multiplex PCR, the repertoire was profiled, and TCRdb retains in-frame clones only, with some absent. Here the sample spans about 120,000 clones, around 95% being singletons. On this clone itself: Antigen specificity is unknown.

Looked up from germline, CDR1 is SGHDT and CDR2 is YYEEEE. The ends were cut back, 0 bases at V and 4 bases at J, with 7 bases in the middle. CDR3 length equals 14 residues. Source: unstimulated CD8+ T cells sorted from spleen or lymph node cells, taken before intestinal transplant. This chain uses TRBV5-6 with TRBJ2-2; D is undetermined. This sequence was found in a human donor who received an intestinal transplant. In DNA form, the CDR3 reads TGTGCCAGCAGCTTGGCACGGCTCACCGGGGAGCTGTTTTTT. It is translated as CASSLARLTGELFF.